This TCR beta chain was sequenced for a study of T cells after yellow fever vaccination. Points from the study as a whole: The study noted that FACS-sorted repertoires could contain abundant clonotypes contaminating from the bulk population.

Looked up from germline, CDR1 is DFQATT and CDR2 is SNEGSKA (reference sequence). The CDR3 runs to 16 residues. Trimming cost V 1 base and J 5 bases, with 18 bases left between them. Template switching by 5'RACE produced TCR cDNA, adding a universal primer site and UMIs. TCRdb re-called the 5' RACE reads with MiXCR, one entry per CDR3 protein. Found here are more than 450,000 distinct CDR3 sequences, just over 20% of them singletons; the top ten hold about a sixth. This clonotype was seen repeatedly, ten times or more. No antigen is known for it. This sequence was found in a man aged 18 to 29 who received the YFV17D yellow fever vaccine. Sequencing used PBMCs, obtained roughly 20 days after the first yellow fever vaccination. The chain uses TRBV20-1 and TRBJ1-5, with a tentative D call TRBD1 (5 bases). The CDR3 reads CSARVPRGLEDQPQHF. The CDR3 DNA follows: TGCAGTGCTAGAGTTCCACGGGGCCTTGAGGATCAGCCCCAGCATTTT.